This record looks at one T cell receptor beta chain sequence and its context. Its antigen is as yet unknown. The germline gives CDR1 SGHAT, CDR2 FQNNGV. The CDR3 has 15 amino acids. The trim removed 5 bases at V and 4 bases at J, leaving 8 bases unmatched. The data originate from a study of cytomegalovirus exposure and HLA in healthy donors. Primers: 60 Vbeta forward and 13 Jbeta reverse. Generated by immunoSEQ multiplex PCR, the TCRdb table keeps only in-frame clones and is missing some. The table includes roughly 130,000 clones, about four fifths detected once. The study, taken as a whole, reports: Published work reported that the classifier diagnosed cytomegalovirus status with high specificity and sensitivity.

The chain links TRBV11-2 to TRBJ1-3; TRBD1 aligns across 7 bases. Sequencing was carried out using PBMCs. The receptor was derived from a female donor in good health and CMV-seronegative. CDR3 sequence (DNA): TGTGCCAGCAGCATCACAGGGGCGTTGGGAAACACCATATATTTT. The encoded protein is CASSITGALGNTIYF.